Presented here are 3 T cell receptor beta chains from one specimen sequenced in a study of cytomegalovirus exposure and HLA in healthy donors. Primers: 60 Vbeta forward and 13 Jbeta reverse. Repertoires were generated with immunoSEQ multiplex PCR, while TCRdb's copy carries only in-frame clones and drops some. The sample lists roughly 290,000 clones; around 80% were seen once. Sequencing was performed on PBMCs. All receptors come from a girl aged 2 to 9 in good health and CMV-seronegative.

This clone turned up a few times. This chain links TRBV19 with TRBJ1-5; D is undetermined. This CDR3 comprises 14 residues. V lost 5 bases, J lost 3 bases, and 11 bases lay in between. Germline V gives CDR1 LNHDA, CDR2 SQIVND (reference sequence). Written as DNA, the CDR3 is TGTGCCAGTAGTGCTACGACAAACAATCAGCCCCAGCATTTT. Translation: CASSATTNNQPQHF.

The CDR3 coding sequence is TGTGCCTGGAGTGTTGGACTAGCGGGCTACAATGAGCAGTTCTTC. It yields the protein CAWSVGLAGYNEQFF. The chain links TRBV30 to TRBJ2-1, with 11 bases aligning to TRBD2. The germline V gene has CDR1 GTSNPN and CDR2 SVGIG (reference sequence). CDR3 size: 15 residues. V dropped 0 bases and J dropped 3; count of bases not matched to a gene: 1.

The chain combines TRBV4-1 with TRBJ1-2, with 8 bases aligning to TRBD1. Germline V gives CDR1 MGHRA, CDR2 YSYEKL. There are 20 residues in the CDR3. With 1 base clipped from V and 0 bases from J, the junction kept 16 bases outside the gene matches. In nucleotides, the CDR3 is TGCGCCAGCAGCCAAGTCAAGCACCCCCAGGGGGCCCCCTCTAACTATGGCTACACCTTC. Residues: CASSQVKHPQGAPSNYGYTF.